The TCR beta chain under discussion was sequenced for a study of T cells in localized non-small cell lung cancer. General observations from the study: Heterogeneity stays possible, as sequencing covered only one tumor region. Uninvolved adjacent lung had the highest recorded T cell clonality, with tumor below it.

The assay was immunoSEQ multiplex PCR, and TCRdb's table has in-frame clones only and misses some. The sample has fewer than 30,000 clones, 80% to 85% seen once. A remark on this clone: No antigen is known for it. Additional DNA sequences in this sample encode the identical CDR3.

The CDR3 covers 15 residues. Germline V gives CDR1 KGHSH, CDR2 LQKENI. V lost 2 bases and J 0 bases, leaving 9 bases between the germline ends. The TCR was taken from a man aged 40-75 years with stage III lung adenocarcinoma. Here the sequenced sample was peripheral blood mononuclear cells, taken before any cancer treatment. This chain joins TRBV18 and TRBJ2-3; D is unclear. Here the CDR3 reads CASSPEYLSTDTQYF. The CDR3 coding sequence is TGTGCCAGCTCACCAGAATACCTAAGCACAGATACGCAGTATTTT.